This T cell receptor beta chain was recorded in a study of cytomegalovirus exposure and HLA in healthy donors (dated by TCRdb to 2017 to 2019). Study-wide context: In an earlier analysis of several hundred of the donors, about 270 Gb of sequence data and 117 million unique TCR beta sequences from roughly 200 million T cells were reported. An early release covering about 600 HLA-typed donors comprised about 290 gigabases of sequencing data and roughly 86 million unique TCR sequences. Of the roughly 430 genotyped donors, about 80% fell in the genetic ancestry cluster associated with self-reported Caucasian donors. The study aimed to test whether cataloging public T cell receptors could reveal signatures of past pathogen exposure. Using immunosequencing, the study profiled T cell repertoires from 640 or so subjects and related those repertoires to cytomegalovirus serostatus. Besides the first cohort of roughly 640 subjects, a separate validation cohort made up of over a hundred different subjects was used. The study combined high-throughput TCR immunosequencing, statistical association of individual TCRs with disease status, and machine learning to predict cytomegalovirus infection status. In a later analysis, previously published TCR beta repertoires from 600 to 850 donors were re-analyzed and high-resolution HLA genotyping was added so that TCR occurrence patterns could be studied. Rather than drawing on any new phenotypic data, the later analysis identified candidate immune exposures from TCR beta sequences and the way those sequences occurred across donors. An earlier analysis of several hundred of the donors used high-throughput TCR beta sequencing to judge whether each TCR beta V gene segment behaved as functional or pseudogenic. Donor age, sex, ethnicity and CMV serostatus were compiled alongside the repertoire data. Genome-wide SNP genotypes for about 55% of the 666 donors were used in a later genetic analysis, which treated that subset as a discovery cohort. All discovery cohort repertoires had been generated on a single sequencing platform. HLA typing included class I and class II loci at four-digit resolution. The number of donors typed differed by locus, with 629-630 for A, B, C, DRB1 and DQB1, about 500 for DQA1, approximately 570 for DPA1, and approximately 470 for DPB1. Because of strong linkage in the cohort, 4 to 6 DR-DQ haplotypes were treated as single units for association and clustering. Among about 390 genotyped donors of the cohort, an average of about 240,000 unique TCR beta nucleotide sequences were sequenced per donor, roughly 18% of them non-productive. What the work shows at the level of the full study, not this receptor alone: An association between a missense DCLRE1C variant and V-gene and J-gene trimming of TCR beta chains was found in a later genetic analysis and replicated in an independent cohort. In a later analysis, HLA-associated TCR beta chains showed more clonal expansion and lower generation probabilities than non-associated chains that were equally common. A few of the identified cytomegalovirus-associated TCR beta chains were confirmed in vitro to be specific for cytomegalovirus antigens. In a later analysis, TCR association rates were found to vary across HLA loci, with the most associated TCRs seen for DRB1 alleles and the fewest for HLA-C alleles. An earlier analysis of 587 of the donors showed that most TCR beta V segments appeared in productive rearrangements either about 87% or about 30% of the time, which broadly matched IMGT annotations. A later analysis associated about 17,000 TCR beta sequences with specific HLA alleles at a false discovery rate of 0.05. Presence/absence analyses assumed roughly uniform sequencing depth across donors, an assumption that may not hold. Approximately 18 rarely observed V segments, including chromosome 9 orphons, were excluded from the earlier analysis of several hundred of the donors because counts were too low. According to a later genetic analysis, donors in an Asian-associated ancestry cluster had fewer N-insertions in productive TCRs than the roughly 660-donor mean. Because HLA typing was unavailable for some donors at each locus, only the typed subset was used in association tests. Across donors, most TCR sequences were observed very rarely, whereas some public TCRs were present in many individuals. According to the authors, the approach could potentially be generalized to other disease states and immunological phenotypes. Correlated functional status among segregating V segments might be attributable to linkage disequilibrium, but an unknown experimental factor could not be ruled out. For the cohort, immune exposure information was limited to CMV serostatus. In this cohort, only TCR beta chains were sequenced, and detectable features were limited by the absence of alpha or paired-chain data. In a later analysis, most CMV-associated TCR beta chains were found to appear HLA-restricted, with HLA associations seemingly driven largely by CMV exposure. A cluster of highly shared sequence variants was judged likely to be a technical artifact of the sequencing pipeline. Several of the top co-occurrence clusters appeared to be linked to parvovirus B19, influenza, CMV and Epstein-Barr virus, according to a later analysis. In both the original and validation cohorts, the classifier was reported to diagnose cytomegalovirus status with high specificity and sensitivity. Strong co-occurrence of HLA alleles, especially DR and DQ, made assigning TCR associations to individual alleles difficult. Some IMGT-functional V segments, including TRBV6-2 and TRBV6-3, could not be told apart with the 87-base-pair reads, so those segments were excluded. The study gave a list of under 200 TCR beta chains associated with cytomegalovirus. A further reported finding was that TCR beta sequences accurately predicted the HLA-A and HLA-B alleles for most subjects in the first cohort.

The CDR3 covers 14 residues, taking in both the cysteine and the phenylalanine. Just CDR3 DNA is preserved here, 42 bases in frame from base 1. According to the germline V gene, CDR1 reads ENHRY and CDR2 reads SYGVKD. V trim: 4 bases; J trim: 2 bases; unmatched bases: 5. The cohort consisted of 600 to 750 healthy bone marrow donors. At the time of sampling, all cohort members were nominally healthy, though unrecorded immune exposures were likely present. The donor was CMV seronegative and was included in the group of 352 seronegative cohort members. A peripheral blood sample was provided by each donor, and peripheral blood mononuclear cells were used for TCR beta sequencing. Genomic DNA extraction from the blood cell samples was performed with the Qiagen DNeasy Blood Extraction Kit. The library was produced with the immunoSEQ multiplex PCR assay. The multiplex PCR relied on a mix of 60 forward primers for TCR Vbeta segments and 13 reverse primers for TCR Jbeta segments. The CDR3 region of rearranged TCR beta genes was amplified from genomic DNA with a multiplex PCR assay. The Illumina HiSeq System was used to sequence the amplified TCR beta libraries as 87-base-pair reads. In the paper's pipeline: A later analysis tallied 80 million to 95 million unique TCR beta chains across the 550 to 850 repertoires, and around 12 million of those chains were shared by two or more donors. To remove PCR and sequencing errors, raw reads were error-corrected and collapsed into unique sequences using a nearest-neighbor algorithm that merged closely related sequences. To assign V, D and J gene segments, CDR3 sequences were aligned to IMGT reference sequences. For a sequence to be retained, at least a six-nucleotide match to both a V gene segment and a J gene segment was required. A rearrangement was called productive if the CDR3 had no stop codons and remained in frame with V and J, and every other rearrangement was called non-productive. CDR3 was defined by IMGT convention, running from the second conserved V-encoded cysteine to the conserved J-encoded phenylalanine. The earlier analysis of some 550 of the donors excluded any sequence lacking an unambiguous match to a single V gene segment. An earlier analysis of several hundred of the donors called V segments functional above 56.7% productive rearrangements and segregating when the between-donor standard deviation exceeded 5%. To diagnose cytomegalovirus status from the catalog of TCR beta chain sequences, a statistical classification framework was built. In a later analysis, TCR nucleotide sequences were compared against IMGT/GENE-DB human TR gene sequences so that V and J genes could be assigned. The TCRdist pipeline was used in a later analysis to assign CDR3 sequences and most-parsimonious VDJ recombination scenarios. A later analysis defined each TCR beta chain by its CDR3 amino acid sequence plus V-gene family, and excluded reads lacking a unique V-gene family. A later analysis removed 592 highly shared, low-generation-probability nucleotide sequences to deal with suspected cross-contamination and a sequencing artifact. For each public chain, a later analysis derived a clonal expansion index from normalized ranks of inferred template counts within each repertoire. In a later analysis, generation probabilities were computed with a VDJ recombination model fitted to out-of-frame rearrangements, and the resulting probabilities were checked against IGoR. A later analysis scored TCR-TCR, TCR-HLA and TCR-CMV co-occurrence with hypergeometric tests, applying a repertoire-size bias correction to TCR pairs. To estimate false discovery rates, a later analysis permuted the HLA or CMV assignments 20 times. In a later analysis, co-occurring TCRs were grouped using DBSCAN, and TCRdist sequence similarity was added for clustering within HLA-allele-positive subsets. Repertoires with fewer than 30,000 or more than 120,000 public chains, plus five repertoires with anomalous nucleotide sharing, were excluded from co-occurrence clustering. This is the immuneACCESS table as TCRdb keeps it, with only in-frame sequences that have V and J called. A part of the clones is gone; compared with another copy, unresolved V genes explain less than half, and the rest is unexplained. That table furnishes V, J and clone size, whereas the DNA furnished D and trimming. The sample yields some 130,000 clones; around 70% were counted once. The ten largest make up about 3% of the sample.

This clone was recorded a few times. Its recognized antigen is unknown. No base qualities exist here, and no much larger clone lies one base off it. The TCR sequence derives from a man aged 25 to 40 in good health and CMV-seronegative. The sample was PBMCs. The rearranged segments are TRBV10-3 and TRBJ2-7, with 7 bases aligning to TRBD2. The bases are TGTGCCATCAGTGCCCAGGGAGGGACCTACGAGCAGTACTTC. This sequence encodes CAISAQGGTYEQYF.